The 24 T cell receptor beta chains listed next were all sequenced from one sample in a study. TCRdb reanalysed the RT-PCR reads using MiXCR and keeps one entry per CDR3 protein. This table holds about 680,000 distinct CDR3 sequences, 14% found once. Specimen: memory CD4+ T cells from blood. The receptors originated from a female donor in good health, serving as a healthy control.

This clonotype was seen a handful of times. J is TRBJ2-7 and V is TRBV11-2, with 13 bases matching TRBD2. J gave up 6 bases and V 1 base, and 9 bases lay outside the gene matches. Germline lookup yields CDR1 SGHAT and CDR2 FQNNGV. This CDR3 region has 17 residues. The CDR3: CASSLGTSGSKLGEQYF. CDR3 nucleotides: TGTGCCAGCAGCTTAGGGACTAGCGGGAGTAAGCTGGGCGAGCAGTACTTC. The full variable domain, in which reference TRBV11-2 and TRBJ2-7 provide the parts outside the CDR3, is EAGVAQSPRYKIIEKRQSVAFWCNPISGHATLYWYQQILGQGPKLLIQFQNNGVVDDSQLPKDRFSAERLKGVDSTLKIQPAKLEDSAVYLCASSLGTSGSKLGEQYFGPGTRLTVT.

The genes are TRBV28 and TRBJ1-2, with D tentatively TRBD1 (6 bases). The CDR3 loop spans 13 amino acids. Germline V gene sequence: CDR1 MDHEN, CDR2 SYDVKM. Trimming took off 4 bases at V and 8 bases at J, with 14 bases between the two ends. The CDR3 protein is CASSSETGRGYTF. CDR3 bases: TGTGCCAGCAGTTCCGAAACAGGGAGAGGCTACACCTTC.

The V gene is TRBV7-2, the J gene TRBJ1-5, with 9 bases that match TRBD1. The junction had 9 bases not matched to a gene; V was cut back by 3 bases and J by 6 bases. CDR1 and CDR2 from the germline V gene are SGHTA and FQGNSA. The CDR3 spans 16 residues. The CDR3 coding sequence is TGTGCCAGCAGCTTTAGTGGACAGGGGATTTTTCAGCCCCAGCATTTT. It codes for CASSFSGQGIFQPQHF.

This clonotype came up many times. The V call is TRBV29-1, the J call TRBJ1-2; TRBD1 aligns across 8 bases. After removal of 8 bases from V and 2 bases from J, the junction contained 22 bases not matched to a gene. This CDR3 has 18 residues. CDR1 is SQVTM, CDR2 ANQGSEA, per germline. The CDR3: CSPGDRSTQITSNYGYTF. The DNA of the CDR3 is TGCAGCCCGGGGGACAGGAGCACTCAAATTACCTCCAACTATGGCTACACCTTC.

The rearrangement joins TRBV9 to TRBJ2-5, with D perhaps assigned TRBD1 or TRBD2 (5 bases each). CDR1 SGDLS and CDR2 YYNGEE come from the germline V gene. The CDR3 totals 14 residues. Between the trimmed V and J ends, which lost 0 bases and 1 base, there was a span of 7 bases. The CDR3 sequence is CASSVERGQETQYF. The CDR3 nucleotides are TGTGCCAGCAGCGTAGAGAGGGGCCAAGAGACCCAGTACTTC.

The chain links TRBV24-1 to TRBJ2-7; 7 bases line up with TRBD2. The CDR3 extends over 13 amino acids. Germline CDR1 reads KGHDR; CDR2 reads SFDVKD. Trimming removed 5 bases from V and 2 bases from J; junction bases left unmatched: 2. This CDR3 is CATSVSGAYEQYF. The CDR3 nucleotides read TGTGCCACCAGTGTAAGCGGGGCCTACGAGCAGTACTTC.

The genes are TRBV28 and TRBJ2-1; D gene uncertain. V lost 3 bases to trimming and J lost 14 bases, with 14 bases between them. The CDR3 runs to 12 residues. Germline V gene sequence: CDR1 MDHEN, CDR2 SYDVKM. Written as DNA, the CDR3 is TGTGCCAGCAGTTTGGGCCTAATGAGGAAGTTCTTC. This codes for CASSLGLMRKFF. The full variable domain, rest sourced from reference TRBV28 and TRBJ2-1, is DVKVTQSSRYLVKRTGEKVFLECVQDMDHENMFWYRQDPGLGLRLIYFSYDVKMKEKGDIPEGYSVSREKKERFSLILESASTNQTSMYLCASSLGLMRKFFGPGTRLTVL.

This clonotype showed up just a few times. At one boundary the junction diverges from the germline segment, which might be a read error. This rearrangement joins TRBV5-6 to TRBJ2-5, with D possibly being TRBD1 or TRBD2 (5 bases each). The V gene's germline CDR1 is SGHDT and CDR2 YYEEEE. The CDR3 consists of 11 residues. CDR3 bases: TGCGCCAGCAGTTTGGGGGTGACCCAGTACTTC. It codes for CASSLGVTQYF.

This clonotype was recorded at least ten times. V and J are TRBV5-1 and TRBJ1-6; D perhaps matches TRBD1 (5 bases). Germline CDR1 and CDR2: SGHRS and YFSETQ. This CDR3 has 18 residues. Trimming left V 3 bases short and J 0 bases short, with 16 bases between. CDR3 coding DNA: TGCGCCAGCAGCTCCGGGACTTCCAGGAGCTCCTATAATTCACCCCTCCACTTT. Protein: CASSSGTSRSSYNSPLHF.

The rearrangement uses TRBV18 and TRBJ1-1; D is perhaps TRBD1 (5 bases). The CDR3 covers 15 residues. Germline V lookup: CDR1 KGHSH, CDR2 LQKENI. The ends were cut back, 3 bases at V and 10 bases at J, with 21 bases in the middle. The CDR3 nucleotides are TGTGCCAGCTCACCTCCTCTCATCCTAGGGGCGGTAGCTTTCTTT. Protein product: CASSPPLILGAVAFF.

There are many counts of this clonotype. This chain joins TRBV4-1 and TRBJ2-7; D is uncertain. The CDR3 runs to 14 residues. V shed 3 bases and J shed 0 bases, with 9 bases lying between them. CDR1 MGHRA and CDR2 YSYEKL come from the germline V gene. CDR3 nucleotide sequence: TGCGCCAGCAGCCAGACTCCCGGCTCCTACGAGCAGTACTTC. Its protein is CASSQTPGSYEQYF.

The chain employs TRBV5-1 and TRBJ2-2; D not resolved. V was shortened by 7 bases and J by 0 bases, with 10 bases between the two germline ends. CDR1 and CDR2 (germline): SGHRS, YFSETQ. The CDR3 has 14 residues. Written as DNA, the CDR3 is TGCGCCAGCGGAGAGTTTACGAACACCGGGGAGCTGTTTTTT. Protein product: CASGEFTNTGELFF. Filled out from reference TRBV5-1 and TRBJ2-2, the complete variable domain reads KAGVTQTPRYLIKTRGQQVTLSCSPISGHRSVSWYQQTPGQGLQFLFEYFSETQRNKGNFPGRFSGRQFSNSRSEMNVSTLELGDSALYLCASGEFTNTGELFFGEGSRLTVL.

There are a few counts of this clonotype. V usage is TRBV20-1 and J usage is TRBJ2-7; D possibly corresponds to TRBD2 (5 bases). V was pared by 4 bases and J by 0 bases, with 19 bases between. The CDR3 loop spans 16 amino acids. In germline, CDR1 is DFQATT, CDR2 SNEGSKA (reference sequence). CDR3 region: CSANPRLSLASYEQYF. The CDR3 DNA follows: TGCAGTGCTAACCCCCGGCTATCGCTAGCCTCCTACGAGCAGTACTTC.

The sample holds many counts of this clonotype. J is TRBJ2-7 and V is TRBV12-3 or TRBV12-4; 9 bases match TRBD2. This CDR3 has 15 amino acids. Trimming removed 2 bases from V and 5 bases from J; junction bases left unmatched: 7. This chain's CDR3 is CASSLPGLASNEQYF. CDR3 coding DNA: TGTGCCAGCAGTTTACCCGGACTAGCGTCTAACGAGCAGTACTTC.

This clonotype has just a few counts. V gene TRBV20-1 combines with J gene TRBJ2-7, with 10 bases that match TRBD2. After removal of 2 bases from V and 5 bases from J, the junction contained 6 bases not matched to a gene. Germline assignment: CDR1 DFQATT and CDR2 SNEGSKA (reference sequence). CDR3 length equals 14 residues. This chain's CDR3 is CSARLAGVENEQYF. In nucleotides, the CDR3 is TGCAGTGCTAGACTAGCGGGAGTGGAAAACGAGCAGTACTTC.

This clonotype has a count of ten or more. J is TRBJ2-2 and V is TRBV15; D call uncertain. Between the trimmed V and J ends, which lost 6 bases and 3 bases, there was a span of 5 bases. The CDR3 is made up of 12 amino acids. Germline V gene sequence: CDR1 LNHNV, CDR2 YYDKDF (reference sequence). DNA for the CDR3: TGTGCCACCAGTACACACACCGGGGAGCTGTTTTTT. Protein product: CATSTHTGELFF.

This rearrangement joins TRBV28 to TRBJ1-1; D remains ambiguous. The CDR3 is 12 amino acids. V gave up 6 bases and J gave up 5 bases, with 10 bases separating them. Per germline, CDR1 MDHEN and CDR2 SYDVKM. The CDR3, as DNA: TGTGCCAGCAGGGGCCGGGTTACTGAAGCTTTCTTT. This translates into CASRGRVTEAFF.

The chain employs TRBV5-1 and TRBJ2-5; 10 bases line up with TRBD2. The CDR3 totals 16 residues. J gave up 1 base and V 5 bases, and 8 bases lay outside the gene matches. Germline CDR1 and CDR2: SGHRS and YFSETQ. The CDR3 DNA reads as TGCGCCAGCAGTCGTGGAGTAGCGGGAGGCCAAGAGACCCAGTACTTC. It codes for CASSRGVAGGQETQYF.

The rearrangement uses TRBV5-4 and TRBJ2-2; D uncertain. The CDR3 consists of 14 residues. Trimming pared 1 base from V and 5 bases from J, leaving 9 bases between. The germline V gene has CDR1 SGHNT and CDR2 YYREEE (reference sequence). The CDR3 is CASSLWLTTGELFF. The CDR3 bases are TGTGCCAGCAGCTTGTGGCTGACTACCGGGGAGCTGTTTTTT.

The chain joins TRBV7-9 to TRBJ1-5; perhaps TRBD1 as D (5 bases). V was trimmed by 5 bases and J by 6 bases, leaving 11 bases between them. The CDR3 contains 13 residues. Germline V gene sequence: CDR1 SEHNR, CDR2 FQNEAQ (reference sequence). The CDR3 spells CASSLQEAQPQHF. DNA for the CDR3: TGTGCCAGCAGCCTACAGGAGGCTCAGCCCCAGCATTTT.

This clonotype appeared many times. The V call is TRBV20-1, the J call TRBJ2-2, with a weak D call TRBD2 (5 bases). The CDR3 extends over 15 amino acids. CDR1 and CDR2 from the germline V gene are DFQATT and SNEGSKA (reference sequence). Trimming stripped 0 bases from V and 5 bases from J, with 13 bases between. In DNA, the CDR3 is TGCAGTGCTAGAGATCGAAGCGGATATACCGGGGAGCTGTTTTTT. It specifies CSARDRSGYTGELFF.

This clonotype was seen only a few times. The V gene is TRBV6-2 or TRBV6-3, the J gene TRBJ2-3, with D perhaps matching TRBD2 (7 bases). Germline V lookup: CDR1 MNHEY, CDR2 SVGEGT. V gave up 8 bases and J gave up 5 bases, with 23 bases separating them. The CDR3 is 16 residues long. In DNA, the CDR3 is TGTGCCAGCTTAAGGCCGGGGGGCTTGGGGGAAGATACGCAGTATTTT. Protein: CASLRPGGLGEDTQYF.

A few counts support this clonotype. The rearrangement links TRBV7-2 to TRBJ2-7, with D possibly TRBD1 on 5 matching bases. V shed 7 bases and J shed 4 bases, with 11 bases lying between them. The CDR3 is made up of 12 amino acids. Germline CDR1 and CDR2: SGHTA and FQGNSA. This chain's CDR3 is CASNPPGYEQYF. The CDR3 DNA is TGTGCCAGCAACCCGCCAGGGTACGAGCAGTACTTC.

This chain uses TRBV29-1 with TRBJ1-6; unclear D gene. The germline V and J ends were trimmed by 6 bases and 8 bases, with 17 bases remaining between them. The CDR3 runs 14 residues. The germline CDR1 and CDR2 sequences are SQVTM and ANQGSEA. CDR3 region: CSVESRRGDSPLHF. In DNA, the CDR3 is TGCAGCGTCGAATCGAGGCGGGGTGATTCACCCCTCCACTTT.